This T cell receptor beta chain was profiled in a study of T cell responses to AZD1222 COVID-19 vaccine. Clones were read by immunoSEQ multiplex PCR, and TCRdb kept only the in-frame ones, dropping some. The profile shows about 150,000 clones, about 88% of them singletons. Study-wide results and limits: Seropositive status at baseline applied to only 6 or 7 AZD1222 recipients. The study found Spike-specific TCR breadth and depth rose after two AZD1222 doses. The study found vaccine-associated CD4 TCRs spanning spike, dominant at 160-218 and 743-854.

V was pared by 3 bases and J by 6 bases, with 12 bases between. There are 13 residues in the CDR3. In germline, CDR1 is LNHNV, CDR2 YYDKDF (reference sequence). With regard to this clone: Its antigen is undetermined.

The source of this sequence is an adult in good health. This sample comprised peripheral blood, obtained on day 0 of AZD1222 vaccination. J is TRBJ2-7 and V is TRBV15; no clear D. The CDR3 sequence is CATSSGRLGEQYF. The CDR3 nucleotides read TGTGCCACCAGCAGCGGAAGACTCGGCGAGCAGTACTTC. The variable domain in full, with the rest retrieved from reference TRBV15 and TRBJ2-7, is DAMVIQNPRYQVTQFGKPVTLSCSQTLNHNVMYWYQQKSSQAPKLLFHYYDKDFNNEADTPDNFQSRRPNTSFCFLDIRSPGLGDTAMYLCATSSGRLGEQYFGPGTRLTVT.